One sample yielded the 2 T cell receptor beta chains listed below, sequenced in a study of blood T cell repertoires in COVID-19. Assay used: immunoSEQ multiplex PCR; TCRdb lists only in-frame clones, some missing. Altogether just under 350,000 clones are present, 88% being singletons, with the ten largest covering about 6.7%. The sequencing sample was made of peripheral blood. These receptors were taken from an older woman with COVID-19, enrolled during active disease.

The rearrangement links TRBV7-9 to TRBJ2-5, with 9 bases identical to TRBD2. The CDR3 has 14 residues. Germline lookup yields CDR1 SEHNR and CDR2 FQNEAQ (reference sequence). V lost 7 bases and J lost 2; bases outside the gene matches: 5. The CDR3 bases are TGTGCCAGCATGCAAACTAGCGGGCAAGAGACCCAGTACTTC. This sequence encodes CASMQTSGQETQYF. The variable domain in full, with the rest retrieved from reference TRBV7-9 and TRBJ2-5, is DTGVSQNPRHKITKRGQNVTFRCDPISEHNRLYWYRQTLGQGPEFLTYFQNEAQLEKSRLLSDRFSAERPKGSFSTLEIQRTEQGDSAMYLCASMQTSGQETQYFGPGTRLLVL.

This sequence joins TRBV11-2 and TRBJ1-1; 9 positions agree with TRBD1. Looked up from germline, CDR1 is SGHAT and CDR2 is FQNNGV. The CDR3 sequence is 16 residues long. V was pared by 3 bases and J by 5 bases, with 10 bases of the junction left unmatched. The CDR3 loop is CASSLVLTGGRTEAFF. CDR3 coding DNA: TGTGCCAGCAGCTTGGTTCTGACAGGGGGACGGACTGAAGCTTTCTTT.